Listed below are T cell receptor beta chains from one sample, sequenced in a study of cytomegalovirus exposure and HLA in healthy donors. Here immunoSEQ multiplex PCR was the method, and the copy in TCRdb shows in-frame clones only, minus some. Seen in this sample are more than 95,000 clones; the ten most common clones hold around 2.4%. The sample consisted of PBMCs. All receptors derive from a man aged 35 to 55 in good health and CMV-seronegative. The CDR3 runs from the conserved cysteine through the conserved F or W. The D gene is left open where the match is weak.

>15|TRBV5-1|TRBD1|TRBJ1-3
CASSLDGTEGNTIYF
TGCGCCAGCAGCTTGGATGGGACAGAAGGAAACACCATATATTTT
>14|TRBV6-1|NA|TRBJ1-1
CASSESEVRTEAFF
TGTGCCAGCAGTGAATCAGAGGTTAGGACTGAAGCTTTCTTT
>15|TRBV28|TRBD1|TRBJ1-5
CASSLGTGSNQPQHF
TGTGCCAGCAGTTTAGGGACAGGGAGCAATCAGCCCCAGCATTTT
>12|TRBV13|NA|TRBJ2-7
CASSRSSYEQYF
TGTGCCTCAAGCCGCTCGTCCTACGAGCAGTACTTC
>15|TRBV6-1|NA|TRBJ1-5
CASSEYGGARQPQHF
TGTGCCAGCAGTGAATATGGGGGCGCGCGTCAGCCCCAGCATTTT
>11|TRBV19|NA|TRBJ2-7
CASTLRSMEYF
TGTGCCAGTACCCTTCGGAGTATGGAGTACTTC
>13|TRBV6-1|NA|TRBJ2-3
CASRGAGSDTQYF
TGTGCCAGCAGAGGGGCTGGATCGGATACGCAGTATTTT
>16|TRBV5-1|TRBD1|TRBJ2-5
CASTSGGVLPEETQYF
TGCGCCAGCACCTCAGGGGGCGTCTTACCCGAAGAGACCCAGTACTTC
>16|TRBV5-6|NA|TRBJ2-2
CASSLRRVLNTGELFF
TGTGCCAGCAGCTTGCGGCGGGTATTGAACACCGGGGAGCTGTTTTTT
>14|TRBV5-8|NA|TRBJ2-7
CASRSRVGAYEQYF
TGTGCCAGCAGGTCCAGGGTGGGGGCATACGAGCAGTACTTC
>14|TRBV5-6|NA|TRBJ2-7
CASSLGIPPYEQYF
TGTGCCAGCAGCCTAGGAATACCTCCCTACGAGCAGTACTTC
>14|TRBV5-8|NA|TRBJ2-5
CASRPGGRRETQYF
TGTGCCAGCAGACCCGGGGGGCGCCGGGAGACCCAGTACTTC
>16|TRBV4-1|TRBD1|TRBJ2-1
CASSREGQGKYNEQFF
TGCGCCAGCAGCCGAGAGGGACAGGGGAAATACAATGAGCAGTTCTTC
>12|TRBV7-2|NA|TRBJ1-1
CASSLSGFEAFF
TGTGCCAGCAGCCTCTCAGGTTTTGAAGCTTTCTTT
>17|TRBV5-1|NA|TRBJ1-4
CASSPTITRSTNEKLFF
TGCGCCAGCAGCCCTACCATTACCAGGTCAACTAATGAAAAACTGTTTTTT
>13|TRBV5-4|NA|TRBJ1-1
CASSIDTNTEAFF
TGTGCCAGCAGCATCGACACTAACACTGAAGCTTTCTTT
>15|TRBV11-3|NA|TRBJ2-5
CASSLDFEPQETQYF
TGTGCCAGCAGCTTAGATTTTGAGCCTCAAGAGACCCAGTACTTC
>13|TRBV13|NA|TRBJ1-2
CAIGGPPVEGYTF
TGTGCCATCGGTGGGCCGCCAGTCGAGGGCTACACCTTC
>14|TRBV5-5|TRBD1|TRBJ1-1
CASSTGQGGPEAFF
TGTGCCAGCAGCACAGGACAGGGCGGCCCTGAAGCTTTCTTT
>18|TRBV21-1|NA|TRBJ2-7
CASSRGLAGKETTYEQYF
TGTGCCAGCAGCCGCGGACTAGCGGGAAAAGAGACTACCTACGAGCAGTACTTC
>15|TRBV7-9|TRBD1|TRBJ1-4
CASSSTGEAGEKLFF
TGTGCCAGCAGCTCGACAGGGGAGGCGGGTGAAAAACTGTTTTTT
>12|TRBV7-2|TRBD1|TRBJ1-2
CASSFTGEGYTF
TGTGCCAGCAGCTTTACAGGGGAAGGCTACACCTTC
>17|TRBV13|TRBD2|TRBJ2-3
CASSLSVAGHSTDTQYF
TGTGCCAGCAGCTTATCGGTAGCGGGACACAGCACAGATACGCAGTATTTT
>16|TRBV4-2|NA|TRBJ1-4
CASSQDRGSGNEKLFF
TGTGCCAGCAGCCAAGATCGGGGTTCCGGTAATGAAAAACTGTTTTTT
>16|TRBV13|NA|TRBJ2-7
CASSIRVGQVFYEQYF
TGTGCCAGCAGCATCCGCGTGGGGCAAGTCTTCTACGAGCAGTACTTC
>15|TRBV30|TRBD2|TRBJ2-5
CAWSDGTRLMETQYF
TGTGCCTGGAGTGACGGGACTAGATTAATGGAGACCCAGTACTTC
>15|TRBV6-5|TRBD2|TRBJ2-7
CASSYREGRSYEQYF
TGTGCCAGCAGTTACAGGGAGGGACGGTCCTACGAGCAGTACTTC
>14|TRBV7-9|NA|TRBJ2-7
CASSLSGVPYEQYF
TGTGCCAGCAGCCTGTCAGGGGTCCCCTACGAGCAGTACTTC
>16|TRBV5-6|TRBD2|TRBJ2-2
CASSWGGLAGVGELFF
TGTGCCAGCAGCTGGGGAGGGCTAGCGGGAGTCGGGGAGCTGTTTTTT
>16|TRBV9|TRBD1|TRBJ1-4
CASSVAGGPTNEKLFF
TGTGCCAGCAGCGTAGCAGGGGGTCCAACTAATGAAAAACTGTTTTTT
>13|TRBV4-1|TRBD1|TRBJ1-2
CASSQDRGLGYTF
TGCGCCAGCAGCCAAGACAGGGGGTTAGGCTACACCTTC
>18|TRBV30|NA|TRBJ2-3
CAWSVALYEQNSTDTQYF
TGTGCCTGGAGTGTAGCTCTATACGAGCAAAATAGCACAGATACGCAGTATTTT
>17|TRBV29-1|TRBD2|TRBJ2-1
CSVENPAGERSYNEQFF
TGCAGCGTTGAAAATCCCGCGGGAGAGAGGTCCTACAATGAGCAGTTCTTC
>11|TRBV6-6|NA|TRBJ1-1
CASSSRDEAFF
TGTGCCAGCAGTTCGAGGGATGAAGCTTTCTTT
>16|TRBV29-1|TRBD2|TRBJ2-7
CSVVGGGSGRFGEQYF
TGCAGCGTTGTTGGGGGGGGTAGCGGGAGGTTCGGCGAGCAGTACTTC
>12|TRBV2|NA|TRBJ1-6
CASKGLRSPLHF
TGTGCCAGCAAGGGACTGCGATCACCCCTCCACTTT
>15|TRBV7-2|NA|TRBJ2-1
CASEDGSGGRRKQFF
TGTGCCAGCGAGGATGGGAGTGGCGGGCGACGTAAGCAGTTCTTC
>14|TRBV27|TRBD1|TRBJ2-7
CASRTGTGAYEQYF
TGTGCCAGCAGAACTGGGACAGGAGCCTACGAGCAGTACTTC
>14|TRBV7-3|NA|TRBJ2-3
CASSLLGLTDTQYF
TGTGCCAGCAGCTTATTGGGACTTACAGATACGCAGTATTTT
>18|TRBV28|NA|TRBJ2-6
CASSRGPGLVSGANVLTF
TGTGCCAGCAGCCGGGGACCGGGACTGGTATCTGGGGCCAACGTCCTGACTTTC
>15|TRBV5-6|TRBD1|TRBJ1-2
CASSPGTGGNYGYTF
TGTGCCAGCAGTCCCGGGACAGGGGGTAACTATGGCTACACCTTC
>16|TRBV6-5|TRBD1|TRBJ1-2
CASSYPDGTGDYGYTF
TGTGCCAGCAGTTACCCGGACGGGACAGGGGACTATGGCTACACCTTC
>15|TRBV5-8|NA|TRBJ1-3
CASSLAGSSGNTIYF
TGTGCCAGCAGCTTGGCCGGGAGCTCTGGAAACACCATATATTTT
>14|TRBV19|TRBD1|TRBJ1-2
CASSVGQGDYGYTF
TGTGCCAGTAGTGTGGGACAGGGTGACTATGGCTACACCTTC
>14|TRBV7-6|NA|TRBJ2-1
CASSLAPQNNEQFF
TGTGCCAGCAGCTTAGCCCCCCAGAACAATGAGCAGTTCTTC
>14|TRBV27|NA|TRBJ2-7
CASSPNGALNEQYF
TGTGCCAGCAGTCCTAATGGGGCGCTGAACGAGCAGTACTTC
>15|TRBV19|NA|TRBJ2-6
CASSLDSSGANVLTF
TGTGCCAGTAGTCTCGACAGCTCTGGGGCCAACGTCCTGACTTTC
>13|TRBV11-3|NA|TRBJ2-5
CASSIRLEETQYF
TGTGCCAGCAGCATAAGACTAGAAGAGACCCAGTACTTC
>17|TRBV4-1|NA|TRBJ2-2
CASSQFRRGANTGELFF
TGCGCCAGCAGCCAATTTCGCAGGGGCGCGAACACCGGGGAGCTGTTTTTT
>14|TRBV4-2|NA|TRBJ1-3
CASTTGGSGNTIYF
TGTGCCAGCACCACGGGGGGGTCTGGAAACACCATATATTTT
>15|TRBV7-2|TRBD1|TRBJ2-2
CASSLRQGNTGELFF
TGTGCCAGCAGCTTACGACAGGGTAACACCGGGGAGCTGTTTTTT
>15|TRBV10-2|NA|TRBJ2-7
CASSETPDRTYEQYF
TGCGCCAGCAGTGAGACCCCCGACAGGACCTACGAGCAGTACTTC
>14|TRBV10-3|TRBD2|TRBJ2-7
CALKPSSGTYEQYF
TGTGCCCTGAAGCCTTCTAGCGGAACCTACGAGCAGTACTTC
>15|TRBV7-3|NA|TRBJ2-5
CASSLTRAAGETQYF
TGTGCCAGCAGCTTAACGAGGGCAGCGGGAGAGACCCAGTACTTC
>15|TRBV6-1|TRBD1|TRBJ2-7
CASSHRDSSSYEQYF
TGTGCCAGCAGCCACCGGGACAGTTCGTCCTACGAGCAGTACTTC